Presented here are 29 T cell receptor beta chains from one specimen sequenced in a study of siplizumab effects on memory and regulatory T cells. TCRdb's copy holds only in-frame clones and misses some; the assay was immunoSEQ multiplex PCR. The sample holds about 100,000 clones, approximately 90% seen once. Material: Tregs sorted from blood. The receptors shown here come from a human donor in good health.

The rearrangement links TRBV19 to TRBJ1-2; 9 nucleotides agree with TRBD1. V shed 5 bases and J 8 bases; nucleotides not matched to a gene: 9. Per germline, CDR1 LNHDA and CDR2 SQIVND (reference sequence). This CDR3 is built from 14 residues. The CDR3 reads CASSSTGGGLGYTF. CDR3 DNA: TGTGCCAGTAGTTCTACAGGGGGCGGTTTGGGCTACACCTTC.

The chain couples TRBV9 to TRBJ2-2; D possibly corresponds to TRBD2 (6 bases). The CDR3 runs 17 residues. The V end lost 0 bases, the J end lost 6 bases, and 18 bases lay between the germline ends. In germline, CDR1 is SGDLS, CDR2 YYNGEE. CDR3 bases: TGTGCCAGCAGCGTAGTAGGGTTGGGGGAGCGGGCCGGGGAGCTGTTTTTT. It specifies CASSVVGLGERAGELFF.

V gene TRBV10-3 combines with J gene TRBJ1-2, with D possibly TRBD1 on 5 matching bases. Trimming took 8 bases from V and 0 from J, leaving 13 bases between them. Germline values: CDR1 ENHRY, CDR2 SYGVKD. The CDR3 contains 14 residues. The CDR3 sequence is CAIEPGRPNYGYTF. CDR3 sequence (DNA): TGTGCCATCGAACCGGGACGGCCTAACTATGGCTACACCTTC.

The chain combines TRBV4-1 with TRBJ2-7; 9 nucleotides line up with TRBD1. Germline V gene sequence: CDR1 MGHRA, CDR2 YSYEKL. The CDR3 runs 15 residues. V was clipped by 5 bases and J by 0 bases; unmatched bases: 5. The CDR3 coding sequence is TGCGCCAGCAGCAGCCGGGACAGGGCCTCCTACGAGCAGTACTTC. Amino acid sequence: CASSSRDRASYEQYF.

The V call is TRBV18, the J call TRBJ2-1, with D possibly being TRBD1 (6 bases). CDR1 and CDR2 from the germline V gene are KGHSH and LQKENI. CDR3 length equals 17 residues. Trimming took 2 bases from V and 5 from J, leaving 19 bases between them. The CDR3 sequence: CASSPRNRETRHNEQFF. CDR3 bases: TGTGCCAGCTCACCAAGGAACAGGGAAACCCGACACAATGAGCAGTTCTTC.

The chain employs TRBV10-1 and TRBJ2-1; 11 positions agree with TRBD2. Germline V gene lookup returns CDR1 WNHNN and CDR2 SYGVQD (reference sequence). The CDR3 covers 15 residues. With V trimmed by 4 bases and J by 8 bases, 7 bases remained unmatched. The CDR3 nucleotides are TGCGCCAGCAGTGTTAGCGGGAGGGCCATGGATGAGCAGTTCTTC. Translating gives CASSVSGRAMDEQFF.

The V call is TRBV19, the J call TRBJ2-1; 12 bases line up with TRBD2. V lost 3 bases and J lost 4; bases outside the gene matches: 4. Looked up from germline, CDR1 is LNHDA and CDR2 is SQIVND (reference sequence). The CDR3 runs to 16 residues. The CDR3 bases are TGTGCCAGTAGTATGACTAGCGGGGGCCTTTACAATGAGCAGTTCTTC. It translates to CASSMTSGGLYNEQFF. Full variable domain (missing parts from reference TRBV19 and TRBJ2-1): DGGITQSPKYLFRKEGQNVTLSCEQNLNHDAMYWYRQDPGQGLRLIYYSQIVNDFQKGDIAEGYSVSREKKESFPLTVTSAQKNPTAFYLCASSMTSGGLYNEQFFGPGTRLTVL.

The J gene is TRBJ2-7, the V gene TRBV5-1; TRBD2 agrees at 13 bases. The CDR3 is 15 amino acids. Germline CDR1 SGHRS, CDR2 YFSETQ. Trimming removed 4 bases from V and 3 bases from J; junction bases left unmatched: 4. The CDR3: CASSPGTSGNYEQYF. CDR3 DNA sequence: TGCGCCAGCAGCCCCGGGACTAGCGGGAACTACGAGCAGTACTTC.

This chain connects TRBV28 to TRBJ1-5, with 7 bases fitting TRBD1. Germline-derived CDR1 and CDR2 are MDHEN and SYDVKM. Unmatched junction bases numbered 5, after V lost 3 bases and J lost 0 bases. The CDR3 covers 16 residues. This CDR3 is CASSLGGGASNQPQHF. In DNA, the CDR3 is TGTGCCAGCAGTTTGGGAGGGGGCGCTAGCAATCAGCCCCAGCATTTT. The full variable domain, completed using reference TRBV28 and TRBJ1-5, is DVKVTQSSRYLVKRTGEKVFLECVQDMDHENMFWYRQDPGLGLRLIYFSYDVKMKEKGDIPEGYSVSREKKERFSLILESASTNQTSMYLCASSLGGGASNQPQHFGDGTRLSIL.

This chain joins TRBV2 and TRBJ2-7, with 11 nucleotides matching TRBD2. The length of the CDR3 is 15 residues. The germline V gene encodes CDR1 SNHLY and CDR2 FYNNEI. V shed 2 bases, J shed 6 bases, and the junction held 6 bases outside the gene matches. For the CDR3, the DNA is TGTGCCAGCAGTGAAAGTACTAGCGGGAGATCCGAGCAGTACTTC. It yields the protein CASSESTSGRSEQYF.

This clone was seen a single time. CDR3 nucleotides: TGTGCCAGCAGCTTATCGGGGGCCGGGATTCATGAAAAACTGTTTTTT. It codes for CASSLSGAGIHEKLFF. V is TRBV11-2 and J is TRBJ1-4, with a weak D call TRBD1 (6 bases). Trimming cost V 2 bases and J 6 bases, with 16 bases left between them. Germline V gives CDR1 SGHAT, CDR2 FQNNGV. The CDR3 sequence is 16 residues long.

The chain couples TRBV6-5 to TRBJ2-3, with TRBD1 identical over 7 bases. The CDR3 runs 11 residues. Germline CDR1 MNHEY, CDR2 SVGAGI. V dropped 9 bases and J dropped 4; count of bases not matched to a gene: 1. The CDR3 loop is CASGTADTQYF. CDR3 bases: TGTGCCAGTGGGACAGCAGATACGCAGTATTTT.

Here the CDR3 DNA reads TGCGCCAGCAGCGTGGGACTAGCTGAACAAGAGACCCAGTACTTC. This encodes CASSVGLAEQETQYF. The rearrangement uses TRBV5-1 and TRBJ2-5, with 9 nucleotides matching TRBD2. This CDR3 contains 15 residues. Per the germline V gene, CDR1 is SGHRS and CDR2 is YFSETQ. J gave up 2 bases and V 4 bases, and 6 bases lay outside the gene matches.

This chain connects TRBV5-1 to TRBJ1-1; TRBD1 aligns across 7 bases. CDR1 and CDR2 from the germline V gene are SGHRS and YFSETQ. This CDR3 has 16 amino acids. Trimming at V came to 5 bases and at J to 1 base, leaving 11 bases not matched to a gene. The CDR3 DNA is TGCGCCAGCAGAGGACAGGTAGGGGGTGGGAACACTGAAGCTTTCTTT. This gives the protein CASRGQVGGGNTEAFF. Combining the CDR3 with reference TRBV5-1 and TRBJ1-1 gives the whole variable domain KAGVTQTPRYLIKTRGQQVTLSCSPISGHRSVSWYQQTPGQGLQFLFEYFSETQRNKGNFPGRFSGRQFSNSRSEMNVSTLELGDSALYLCASRGQVGGGNTEAFFGQGTRLTVV.

The chain joins TRBV27 to TRBJ2-7; 13 bases match TRBD2. CDR1 and CDR2 from the germline V gene are MNHEY and SMNVEV (reference sequence). The length of the CDR3 is 14 residues. J was trimmed by 5 bases and V by 5 bases; bases with no gene match: 3. The DNA for the CDR3 is TGTGCCAGCAGTGGACTAGCGGGAGCGAACGAGCAGTACTTC. This sequence encodes CASSGLAGANEQYF.

The chain carries TRBV7-3 and TRBJ2-5; D is unclear. Germline values: CDR1 SGHTA, CDR2 FQGTGA. The CDR3 is 13 residues long. Trimming pared 5 bases from V and 2 bases from J, leaving 9 bases between. The CDR3 is CASSPTVQETQYF. In DNA, the CDR3 is TGTGCCAGCAGCCCGACTGTTCAAGAGACCCAGTACTTC.

The chain couples TRBV5-1 to TRBJ2-7; D might be TRBD2 (6 bases). This CDR3 contains 18 residues. Trimming pared 1 base from V and 3 bases from J, leaving 23 bases between. Germline lookup yields CDR1 SGHRS and CDR2 YFSETQ. The CDR3 region is CASSLRETQIGARYEQYF. CDR3 nucleotides: TGCGCCAGCAGCTTGCGGGAGACTCAGATCGGGGCTCGCTACGAGCAGTACTTC. Variable domain in full (rest from reference TRBV5-1 and TRBJ2-7): KAGVTQTPRYLIKTRGQQVTLSCSPISGHRSVSWYQQTPGQGLQFLFEYFSETQRNKGNFPGRFSGRQFSNSRSEMNVSTLELGDSALYLCASSLRETQIGARYEQYFGPGTRLTVT.

The V and J genes are TRBV7-8 and TRBJ2-1; TRBD2 agrees at 12 bases. The CDR3 loop spans 15 amino acids. Per the germline V gene, CDR1 is SGHVS and CDR2 is FQNEAQ. The J segment lost 9 bases and the V segment lost 3 bases, leaving 6 bases of the junction unmatched. The DNA for the CDR3 is TGTGCCAGCAGCTTTACTAGCGGGAGGATTACTGAGCAGTTCTTC. Its protein product is CASSFTSGRITEQFF.

The chain recombines TRBV5-1 with TRBJ1-1; D is perhaps TRBD1 (6 bases). The germline gives CDR1 SGHRS, CDR2 YFSETQ. V was trimmed by 2 bases and J by 0 bases, leaving 8 bases between them. This CDR3 spans 14 amino acids. The CDR3: CASSFGQMNTEAFF. CDR3 sequence (DNA): TGCGCCAGCAGCTTCGGACAGATGAACACTGAAGCTTTCTTT.

DNA of the CDR3: TGTGCCAGCAGCCCGGAGGGGGGGCGAGGCACTGAAGCTTTCTTT. It is translated as CASSPEGGRGTEAFF. V and J are TRBV6-4 and TRBJ1-1; TRBD1 is a possible D gene (6 bases). The CDR3 has 15 amino acids. Germline CDR1 reads MRHNA; CDR2 reads SNTAGT. The ends were cut back, 6 bases at V and 4 bases at J, with 18 bases in the middle.

The chain joins TRBV7-9 to TRBJ1-2; 9 positions agree with TRBD1. The junction had 5 bases not matched to a gene; V was cut back by 4 bases and J by 8 bases. The length of the CDR3 is 13 residues. Looked up from germline, CDR1 is SEHNR and CDR2 is FQNEAQ (reference sequence). This chain's CDR3 is CASSSQGAQGYTF. The CDR3, as DNA: TGTGCCAGCAGCTCACAGGGGGCGCAGGGCTACACCTTC.

The chain has TRBV6-5 and TRBJ2-3; a weak D match, TRBD2 (7 bases). The germline V and J ends were trimmed by 6 bases and 11 bases, with 24 bases remaining between them. The CDR3 sequence is 15 residues long. Germline CDR1 is MNHEY and CDR2 is SVGAGI. The CDR3 loop reads CASSRRGTTRIVQYF. The CDR3 DNA reads TGTGCCAGCAGCCGAAGGGGGACTACAAGGATTGTGCAGTATTTT.

The chain combines TRBV2 with TRBJ2-7; 9 bases are a match to TRBD1. CDR1 is SNHLY, CDR2 FYNNEI, per germline. This CDR3 comprises 14 residues. J gave up 5 bases and V 5 bases, and 7 bases lay outside the gene matches. CDR3 nucleotide sequence: TGTGCCAGCAGTCGAGGGGACAGGGCCCACGAGCAGTACTTC. Protein sequence: CASSRGDRAHEQYF.

This clone has a single count. The rearrangement uses TRBV11-2 and TRBJ2-1; D unclear. The CDR3 is 12 amino acids. The V end was cut by 5 bases, the J end by 3 bases, with 5 bases between. Germline CDR1 is SGHAT and CDR2 is FQNNGV. In DNA form, the CDR3 reads TGTGCCAGCAGCACAGACTACAATGAGCAGTTCTTC. Translation: CASSTDYNEQFF.

In nucleotides, the CDR3 is TGTGCCAGCAGTGAATCCACGGTTCGCGATTCACCCCTCCACTTT. Translating gives CASSESTVRDSPLHF. The V and J genes are TRBV25-1 and TRBJ1-6; D ambiguous. The CDR3 is 15 residues long. Germline CDR1 is MGHDK and CDR2 is SYGVNS. The V gene lost 1 base and the J gene lost 8 bases, with 12 bases spanning the gap.

The rearrangement joins TRBV11-2 to TRBJ2-5; the D call may be TRBD1 or TRBD2 (6 bases each). CDR3 size: 16 residues. Germline values: CDR1 SGHAT, CDR2 FQNNGV. The V and J ends lost 5 bases and 5 bases respectively, with 21 bases between them. The CDR3 DNA follows: TGTGCCAGCAGCCGGAGTGGGGGCCAAGGGAGGGAGACCCAGTACTTC. As protein: CASSRSGGQGRETQYF.

This clone was counted a single time. This CDR3 is also generated by other DNA sequences in the sample. The rearrangement joins TRBV5-1 to TRBJ2-3; D is uncertain. V dropped 2 bases and J dropped 1 base, with 5 bases sitting between them. Per the germline V gene, CDR1 is SGHRS and CDR2 is YFSETQ. This CDR3 contains 13 residues. CDR3 sequence: CASSFPGTDTQYF. The CDR3, as DNA: TGCGCCAGCAGCTTCCCCGGCACAGATACGCAGTATTTT.

This clone appeared a single time. This sequence joins TRBV4-2 and TRBJ2-1, with D maybe TRBD2 (6 bases). The CDR3 has 15 amino acids. Trimming removed 4 bases at V and 7 bases at J, with 17 bases between. Looked up from germline, CDR1 is LGHNA and CDR2 is YNFKEQ. The CDR3 sequence: CASSLVLALANEQFF. The CDR3 DNA is TGTGCCAGCAGCCTGGTGCTAGCGCTGGCGAATGAGCAGTTCTTC.

The chain is built from TRBV28 and TRBJ1-5, with TRBD1 identical over 9 bases. Looked up from germline, CDR1 is MDHEN and CDR2 is SYDVKM. V dropped 5 bases and J dropped 6; count of bases not matched to a gene: 8. This CDR3 comprises 15 residues. The CDR3 region is CASSHGTGLFQPQHF. In nucleotides, the CDR3 is TGTGCCAGCAGTCACGGGACAGGGTTGTTTCAGCCCCAGCATTTT.